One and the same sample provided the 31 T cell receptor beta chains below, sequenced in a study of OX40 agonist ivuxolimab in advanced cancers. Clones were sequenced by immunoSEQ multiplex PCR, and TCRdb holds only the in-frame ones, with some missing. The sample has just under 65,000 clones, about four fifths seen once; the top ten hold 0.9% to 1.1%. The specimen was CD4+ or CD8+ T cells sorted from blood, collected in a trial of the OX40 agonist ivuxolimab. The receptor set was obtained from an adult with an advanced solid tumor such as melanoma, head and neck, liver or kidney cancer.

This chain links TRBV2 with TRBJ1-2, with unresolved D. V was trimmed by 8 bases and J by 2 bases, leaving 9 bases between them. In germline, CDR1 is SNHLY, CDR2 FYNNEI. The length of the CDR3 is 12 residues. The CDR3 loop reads CASRQVNYGYTF. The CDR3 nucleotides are TGTGCCAGCCGGCAAGTCAACTATGGCTACACCTTC.

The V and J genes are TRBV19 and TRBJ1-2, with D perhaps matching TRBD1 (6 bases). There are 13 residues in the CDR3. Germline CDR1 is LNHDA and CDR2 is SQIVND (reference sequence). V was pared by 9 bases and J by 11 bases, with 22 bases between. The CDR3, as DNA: TGTGCCAGGGAGACAGGAGCCTTTTTCGGATACACCTTC. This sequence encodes CARETGAFFGYTF. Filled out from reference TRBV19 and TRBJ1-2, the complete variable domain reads DGGITQSPKYLFRKEGQNVTLSCEQNLNHDAMYWYRQDPGQGLRLIYYSQIVNDFQKGDIAEGYSVSREKKESFPLTVTSAQKNPTAFYLCARETGAFFGYTFGSGTRLTVV.

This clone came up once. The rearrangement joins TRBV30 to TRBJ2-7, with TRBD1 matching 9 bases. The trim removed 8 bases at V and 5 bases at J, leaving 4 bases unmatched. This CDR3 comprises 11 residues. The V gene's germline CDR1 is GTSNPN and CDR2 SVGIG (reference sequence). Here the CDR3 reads CAVHRGHEQYF. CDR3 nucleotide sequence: TGTGCCGTACACAGGGGGCACGAGCAGTACTTC. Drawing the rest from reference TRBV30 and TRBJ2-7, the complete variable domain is SQTIHQWPATLVQPVGSPLSLECTVEGTSNPNLYWYRQAAGRGLQLLFYSVGIGQISSEVPQNLSASRPQDRQFILSSKKLLLSDSGFYLCAVHRGHEQYFGPGTRLTVT.

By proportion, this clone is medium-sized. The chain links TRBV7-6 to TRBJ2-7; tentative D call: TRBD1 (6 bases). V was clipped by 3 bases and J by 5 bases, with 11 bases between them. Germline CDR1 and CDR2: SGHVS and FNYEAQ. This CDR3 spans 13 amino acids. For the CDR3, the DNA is TGTGCCAGCAGCTTGACACAGGGTAACGAGCAGTACTTC. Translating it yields CASSLTQGNEQYF. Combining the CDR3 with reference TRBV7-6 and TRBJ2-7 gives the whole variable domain GAGVSQSPRYKVTKRGQDVALRCDPISGHVSLYWYRQALGQGPEFLTYFNYEAQQDKSGLPNDRFSAERPEGSISTLTIQRTEQRDSAMYRCASSLTQGNEQYFGPGTRLTVT.

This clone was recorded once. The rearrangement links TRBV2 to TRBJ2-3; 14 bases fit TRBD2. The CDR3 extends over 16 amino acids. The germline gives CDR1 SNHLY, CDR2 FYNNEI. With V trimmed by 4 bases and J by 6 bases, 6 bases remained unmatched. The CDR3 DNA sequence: TGTGCCAGCAGTGGGACTAGCGGGGGGTCCAGGGATACGCAGTATTTT. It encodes CASSGTSGGSRDTQYF.

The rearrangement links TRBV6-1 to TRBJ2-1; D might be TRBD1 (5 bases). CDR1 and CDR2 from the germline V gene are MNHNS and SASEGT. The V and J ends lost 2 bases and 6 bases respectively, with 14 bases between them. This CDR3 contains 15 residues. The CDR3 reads CASSERAGYGNEQFF. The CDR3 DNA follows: TGTGCCAGCAGTGAACGGGCAGGGTATGGCAATGAGCAGTTCTTC.

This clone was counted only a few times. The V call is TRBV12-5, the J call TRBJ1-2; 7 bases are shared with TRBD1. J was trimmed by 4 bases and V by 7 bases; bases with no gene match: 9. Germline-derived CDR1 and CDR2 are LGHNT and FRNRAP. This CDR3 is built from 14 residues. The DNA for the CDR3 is TGTGCTAGTGCCCCCCGACAGGGCGGCTATGGCTACACCTTC. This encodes CASAPRQGGYGYTF.

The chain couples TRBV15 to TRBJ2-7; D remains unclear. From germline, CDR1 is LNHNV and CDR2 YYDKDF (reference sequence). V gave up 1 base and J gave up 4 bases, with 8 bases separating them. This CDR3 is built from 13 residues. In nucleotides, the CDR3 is TGTGCCACCAGCAGAGCTGACTTTTACGAGCAGTACTTC. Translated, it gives CATSRADFYEQYF.

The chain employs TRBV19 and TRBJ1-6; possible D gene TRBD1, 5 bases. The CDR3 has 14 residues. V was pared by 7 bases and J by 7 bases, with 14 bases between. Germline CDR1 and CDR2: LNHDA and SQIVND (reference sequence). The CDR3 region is CASTRDGGNSPLHF. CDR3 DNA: TGTGCCAGTACCAGGGACGGTGGAAATTCACCCCTCCACTTT.

The CDR3 reads CASSIATDSPLHF. The CDR3 coding sequence is TGTGCCAGTAGTATAGCGACTGATTCACCCCTCCACTTT. The V call is TRBV19, the J call TRBJ1-6; D call uncertain. Trimming cost V 1 base and J 8 bases, with 6 bases left between them. The CDR3 length is 13 residues. Germline V gives CDR1 LNHDA, CDR2 SQIVND (reference sequence).

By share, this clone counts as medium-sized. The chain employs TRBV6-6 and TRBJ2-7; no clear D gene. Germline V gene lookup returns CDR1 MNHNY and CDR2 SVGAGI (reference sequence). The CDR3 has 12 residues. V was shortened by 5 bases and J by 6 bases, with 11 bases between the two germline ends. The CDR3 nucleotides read TGTGCCAGCAGTCTGACACTCGGCGAGCAGTACTTC. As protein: CASSLTLGEQYF.

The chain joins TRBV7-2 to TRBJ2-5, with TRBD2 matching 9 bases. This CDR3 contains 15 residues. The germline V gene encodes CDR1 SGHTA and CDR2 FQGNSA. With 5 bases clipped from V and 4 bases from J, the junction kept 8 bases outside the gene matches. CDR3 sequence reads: CASSPIAGGPETQYF. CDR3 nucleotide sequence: TGTGCCAGCAGCCCTATTGCGGGGGGGCCAGAGACCCAGTACTTC. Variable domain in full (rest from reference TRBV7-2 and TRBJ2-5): GAGVSQSPSNKVTEKGKDVELRCDPISGHTALYWYRQSLGQGLEFLIYFQGNSAPDKSGLPSDRFSAERTGGSVSTLTIQRTQQEDSAVYLCASSPIAGGPETQYFGPGTRLLVL.

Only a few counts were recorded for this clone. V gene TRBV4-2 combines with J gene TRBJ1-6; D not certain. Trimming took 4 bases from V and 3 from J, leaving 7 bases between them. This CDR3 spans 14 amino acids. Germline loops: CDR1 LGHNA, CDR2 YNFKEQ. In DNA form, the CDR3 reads TGTGCCAGCAGCCGCGAAAACTATAATTCACCCCTCCACTTT. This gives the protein CASSRENYNSPLHF.

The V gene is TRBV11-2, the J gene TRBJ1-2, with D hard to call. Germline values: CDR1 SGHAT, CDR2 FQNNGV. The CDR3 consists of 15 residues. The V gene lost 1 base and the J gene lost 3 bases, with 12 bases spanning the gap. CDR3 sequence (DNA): TGTGCCAGCAGCTTAGGCTCGACGAGGGACTATGGCTACACCTTC. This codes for CASSLGSTRDYGYTF.

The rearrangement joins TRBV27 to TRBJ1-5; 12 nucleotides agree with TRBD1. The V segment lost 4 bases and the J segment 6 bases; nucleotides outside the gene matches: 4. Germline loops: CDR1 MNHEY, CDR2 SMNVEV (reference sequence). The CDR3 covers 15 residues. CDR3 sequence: CASSSGTGGGQPQHF. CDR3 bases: TGTGCCAGCAGTTCCGGGACAGGGGGCGGTCAGCCCCAGCATTTT.

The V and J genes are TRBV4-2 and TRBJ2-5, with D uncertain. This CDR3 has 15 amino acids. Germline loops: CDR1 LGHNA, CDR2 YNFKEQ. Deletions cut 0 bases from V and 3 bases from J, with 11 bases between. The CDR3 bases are TGTGCCAGCAGCCAAGAAGTCTTGGTAAAAGAGACCCAGTACTTC. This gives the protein CASSQEVLVKETQYF.

The CDR3 DNA follows: TGTGCCAGCAGTGACTCAGGAGACCTCTATGGCTACACCTTC. Its translation: CASSDSGDLYGYTF. This chain connects TRBV6-4 to TRBJ1-2; D remains unclear. Germline V lookup: CDR1 MRHNA, CDR2 SNTAGT. The CDR3 length is 14 residues. V gave up 0 bases and J gave up 4 bases, with 9 bases separating them.

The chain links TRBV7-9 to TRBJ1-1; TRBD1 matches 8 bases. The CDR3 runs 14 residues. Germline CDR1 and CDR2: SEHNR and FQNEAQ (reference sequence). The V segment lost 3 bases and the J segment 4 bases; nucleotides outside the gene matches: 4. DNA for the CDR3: TGTGCCAGCAGCTTCCTACAGGGGGGCACTGAAGCTTTCTTT. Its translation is CASSFLQGGTEAFF.

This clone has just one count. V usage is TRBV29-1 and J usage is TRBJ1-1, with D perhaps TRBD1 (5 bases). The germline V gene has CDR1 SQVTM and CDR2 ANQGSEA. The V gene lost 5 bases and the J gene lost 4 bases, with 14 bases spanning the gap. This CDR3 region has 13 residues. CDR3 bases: TGCAGCGTTCCCGGTTCTGGGGGCACTGAAGCTTTCTTT. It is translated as CSVPGSGGTEAFF.

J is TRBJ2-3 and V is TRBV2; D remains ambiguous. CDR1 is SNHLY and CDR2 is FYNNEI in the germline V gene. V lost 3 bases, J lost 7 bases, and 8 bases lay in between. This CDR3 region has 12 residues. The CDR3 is CASSEEGYTQYF. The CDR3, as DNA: TGTGCCAGCAGTGAGGAAGGATATACGCAGTATTTT.

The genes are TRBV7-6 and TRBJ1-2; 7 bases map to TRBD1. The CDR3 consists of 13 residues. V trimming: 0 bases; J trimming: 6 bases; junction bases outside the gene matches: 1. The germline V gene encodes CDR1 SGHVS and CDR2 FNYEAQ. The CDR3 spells CASSLAGGDGYTF. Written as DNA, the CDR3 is TGTGCCAGCAGCTTAGCAGGGGGCGATGGCTACACCTTC. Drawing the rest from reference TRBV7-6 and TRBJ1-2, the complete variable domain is GAGVSQSPRYKVTKRGQDVALRCDPISGHVSLYWYRQALGQGPEFLTYFNYEAQQDKSGLPNDRFSAERPEGSISTLTIQRTEQRDSAMYRCASSLAGGDGYTFGSGTRLTVV.

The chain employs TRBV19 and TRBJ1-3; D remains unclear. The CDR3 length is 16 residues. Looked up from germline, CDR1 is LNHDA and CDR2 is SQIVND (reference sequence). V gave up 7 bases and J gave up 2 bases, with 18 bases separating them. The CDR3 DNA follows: TGTGCCAGTACCCCGGGCCGTAGGGTACCTGGAAACACCATATATTTT. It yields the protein CASTPGRRVPGNTIYF. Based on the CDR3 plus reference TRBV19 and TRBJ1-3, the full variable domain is DGGITQSPKYLFRKEGQNVTLSCEQNLNHDAMYWYRQDPGQGLRLIYYSQIVNDFQKGDIAEGYSVSREKKESFPLTVTSAQKNPTAFYLCASTPGRRVPGNTIYFGEGSWLTVV.

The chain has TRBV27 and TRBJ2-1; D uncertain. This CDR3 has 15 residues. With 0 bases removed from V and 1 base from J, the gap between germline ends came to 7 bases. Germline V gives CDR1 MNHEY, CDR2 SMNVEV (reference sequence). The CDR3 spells CASSLSGYSYNEQFF. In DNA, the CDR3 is TGTGCCAGCAGTTTATCGGGGTATTCCTACAATGAGCAGTTCTTC.

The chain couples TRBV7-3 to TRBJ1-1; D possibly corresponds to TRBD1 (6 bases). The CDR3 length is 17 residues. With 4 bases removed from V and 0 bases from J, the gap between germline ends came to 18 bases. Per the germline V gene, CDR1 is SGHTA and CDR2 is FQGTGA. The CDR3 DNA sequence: TGTGCCAGCAGCTCCCAAGGGGGGGCCCTCATGAACACTGAAGCTTTCTTT. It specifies CASSSQGGALMNTEAFF.

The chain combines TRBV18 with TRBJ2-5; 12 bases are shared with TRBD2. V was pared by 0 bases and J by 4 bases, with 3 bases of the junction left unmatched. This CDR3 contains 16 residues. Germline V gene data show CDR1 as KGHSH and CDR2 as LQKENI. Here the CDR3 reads CASSPPLAGGRETQYF. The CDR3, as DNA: TGTGCCAGCTCACCACCGCTAGCGGGGGGGCGAGAGACCCAGTACTTC. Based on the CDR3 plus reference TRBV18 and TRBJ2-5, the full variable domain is NAGVMQNPRHLVRRRGQEARLRCSPMKGHSHVYWYRQLPEEGLKFMVYLQKENIIDESGMPKERFSAEFPKEGPSILRIQQVVRGDSAAYFCASSPPLAGGRETQYFGPGTRLLVL.

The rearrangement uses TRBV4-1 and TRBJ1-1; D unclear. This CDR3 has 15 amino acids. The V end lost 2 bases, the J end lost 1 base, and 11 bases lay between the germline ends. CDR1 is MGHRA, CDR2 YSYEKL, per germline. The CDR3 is CASSQTEQQNTEAFF. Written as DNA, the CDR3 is TGCGCCAGCAGCCAAACCGAGCAGCAGAACACTGAAGCTTTCTTT.

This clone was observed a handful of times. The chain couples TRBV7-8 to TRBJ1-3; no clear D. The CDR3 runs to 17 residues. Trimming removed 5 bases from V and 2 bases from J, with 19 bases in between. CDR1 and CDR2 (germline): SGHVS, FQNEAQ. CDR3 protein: CASSPDILGLAGNTIYF. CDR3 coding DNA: TGTGCCAGCAGCCCAGATATATTAGGGCTCGCTGGAAACACCATATATTTT.

CDR3: CASSYSGGLTETQYF. CDR3 nucleotides: TGTGCCAGCAGTTACTCCGGGGGGCTGACGGAGACCCAGTACTTC. This chain connects TRBV6-6 to TRBJ2-5, with D possibly being TRBD2 (7 bases). Per the germline V gene, CDR1 is MNHNY and CDR2 is SVGAGI (reference sequence). The length of the CDR3 is 15 residues. Trimming shortened V by 0 bases and J by 5 bases, and 13 bases separated the two germline ends.

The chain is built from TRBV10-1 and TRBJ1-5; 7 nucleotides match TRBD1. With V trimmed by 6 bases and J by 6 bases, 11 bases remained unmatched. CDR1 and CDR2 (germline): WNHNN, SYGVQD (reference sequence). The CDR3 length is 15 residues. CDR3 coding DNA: TGCGCCAGCAGGATCGACAGGGTGTATAGTCAGCCCCAGCATTTT. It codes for CASRIDRVYSQPQHF.

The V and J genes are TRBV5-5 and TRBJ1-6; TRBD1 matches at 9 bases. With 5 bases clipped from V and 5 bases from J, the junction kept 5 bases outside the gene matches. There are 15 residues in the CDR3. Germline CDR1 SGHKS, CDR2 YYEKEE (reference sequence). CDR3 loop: CASRWDRANNSPLHF. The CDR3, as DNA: TGTGCCAGCAGATGGGACAGGGCGAATAATTCACCCCTCCACTTT. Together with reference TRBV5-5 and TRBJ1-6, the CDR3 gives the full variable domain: DAGVTQSPTHLIKTRGQQVTLRCSPISGHKSVSWYQQVLGQGPQFIFQYYEKEERGRGNFPDRFSARQFPNYSSELNVNALLLGDSALYLCASRWDRANNSPLHFGNGTRLTVT.

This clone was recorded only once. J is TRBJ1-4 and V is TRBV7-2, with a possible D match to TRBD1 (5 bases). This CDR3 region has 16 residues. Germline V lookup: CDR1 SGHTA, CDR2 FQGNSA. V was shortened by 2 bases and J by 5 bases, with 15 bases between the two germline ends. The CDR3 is CASSLQAPRANEKLFF. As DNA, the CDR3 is TGTGCCAGCAGCTTACAAGCTCCCAGGGCGAATGAAAAACTGTTTTTT. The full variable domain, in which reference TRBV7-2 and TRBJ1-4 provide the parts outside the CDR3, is GAGVSQSPSNKVTEKGKDVELRCDPISGHTALYWYRQSLGQGLEFLIYFQGNSAPDKSGLPSDRFSAERTGGSVSTLTIQRTQQEDSAVYLCASSLQAPRANEKLFFGSGTQLSVL.